This is a list of T cell receptor beta chains from one sample in a study of blood T cell repertoires in COVID-19. This table comes from immunoSEQ multiplex PCR, and its TCRdb copy is limited to in-frame clones, with some not included. The sample lists about 280,000 clones; roughly 86% were seen once. Sequences were obtained from peripheral blood. The receptors stem from a woman aged 25 to 39 with COVID-19, enrolled during active disease. Both conserved end residues are part of each CDR3. A D gene is named only where the DNA matches it firmly. Clone size is stated in some rows and not others, as once, few, many or a class when expanded.

j_gene	d_gene	v_gene	abundance	CDR3aa	CDR3nt
TRBJ1-2	TRBD1	TRBV28	NA	CASSLPRQGMIF	TGTGCCAGCAGTCTCCCCCGACAGGGCATGATCTTC
TRBJ1-1	NA	TRBV29-1	NA	CSVGLQGPRAFF	TGCAGCGTTGGGCTGCAGGGGCCCAGGGCTTTCTTT
TRBJ2-3	TRBD1	TRBV27	NA	CAIGQGVDTQYF	TGTGCCATCGGACAGGGGGTAGATACGCAGTATTTT
TRBJ2-4	NA	TRBV28	NA	CASSLGQLAKNIQYF	TGTGCCAGCAGTTTAGGGCAGCTAGCCAAAAACATTCAGTACTTC
TRBJ1-5	NA	TRBV10-3	NA	CAISQGISNQPQHF	TGTGCCATCAGCCAGGGCATCAGCAATCAGCCCCAGCATTTT
TRBJ2-7	NA	TRBV18	NA	CASSPLSVQGKRTYEQYF	TGTGCCAGCTCCCCTCTTTCCGTGCAGGGAAAAAGAACCTACGAGCAGTACTTC
TRBJ2-2	TRBD2	TRBV18	NA	CASSPWIGGDTGELFF	TGTGCCAGCTCACCGTGGATCGGGGGGGACACCGGGGAGCTGTTTTTT
TRBJ1-2	TRBD1	TRBV4-1	NA	CASSPQLGDRVYGYTF	TGCGCCAGCAGCCCGCAGCTAGGGGACAGGGTGTATGGCTACACCTTC
TRBJ1-4	NA	TRBV23-1	NA	CASSHNSSTLPKLFF	TGCGCCAGCAGCCATAACAGTTCCACCCTCCCAAAACTGTTTTTT
TRBJ2-7	TRBD2	TRBV7-8	few	CASSLDPGTSGSLLEQYF	TGTGCCAGCAGCTTAGATCCCGGGACTAGCGGGTCCCTACTCGAGCAGTACTTC
TRBJ1-4	NA	TRBV29-1	NA	CSVATTGATNEKLFF	TGCAGCGTTGCGACGACTGGCGCAACTAATGAAAAACTGTTTTTT
TRBJ1-1	NA	TRBV3-1/TRBV3-2	NA	CASSQGREGEAFF	TGTGCCAGCAGCCAAGGCAGGGAGGGTGAAGCTTTCTTT
TRBJ1-2	NA	TRBV15	NA	CATSTPGSVGYTF	TGTGCCACCAGCACCCCGGGGAGTGTTGGCTACACCTTC
TRBJ2-7	TRBD1	TRBV4-1	NA	CASSQQNRGLHYEQYF	TGCGCCAGCAGCCAACAGAACAGGGGGCTACACTACGAGCAGTACTTC
TRBJ1-2	TRBD1	TRBV2	few	CASSEEGAKGYTF	TGTGCCAGCAGTGAGGAGGGGGCGAAGGGCTACACCTTC
TRBJ2-7	NA	TRBV5-1	NA	CASSLDGGPYEQYF	TGCGCCAGCAGCCTGGACGGAGGACCCTACGAGCAGTACTTC
TRBJ1-6	NA	TRBV5-1	NA	CASSLEGGQNPPLHF	TGCGCCAGCAGCTTGGAGGGCGGGCAGAATCCACCCCTCCACTTT
TRBJ1-1	NA	TRBV19	NA	CASSIGLTEAFF	TGTGCCAGTAGTATTGGGCTCACTGAAGCTTTCTTT
TRBJ2-7	TRBD1	TRBV6-1	NA	CASSEGGQGLYEQYF	TGTGCCAGCAGTGAAGGGGGACAGGGTTTGTACGAGCAGTACTTC
TRBJ1-2	NA	TRBV30	NA	CAWTPRGLHYGYTF	TGTGCCTGGACCCCGAGGGGACTCCACTATGGCTACACCTTC